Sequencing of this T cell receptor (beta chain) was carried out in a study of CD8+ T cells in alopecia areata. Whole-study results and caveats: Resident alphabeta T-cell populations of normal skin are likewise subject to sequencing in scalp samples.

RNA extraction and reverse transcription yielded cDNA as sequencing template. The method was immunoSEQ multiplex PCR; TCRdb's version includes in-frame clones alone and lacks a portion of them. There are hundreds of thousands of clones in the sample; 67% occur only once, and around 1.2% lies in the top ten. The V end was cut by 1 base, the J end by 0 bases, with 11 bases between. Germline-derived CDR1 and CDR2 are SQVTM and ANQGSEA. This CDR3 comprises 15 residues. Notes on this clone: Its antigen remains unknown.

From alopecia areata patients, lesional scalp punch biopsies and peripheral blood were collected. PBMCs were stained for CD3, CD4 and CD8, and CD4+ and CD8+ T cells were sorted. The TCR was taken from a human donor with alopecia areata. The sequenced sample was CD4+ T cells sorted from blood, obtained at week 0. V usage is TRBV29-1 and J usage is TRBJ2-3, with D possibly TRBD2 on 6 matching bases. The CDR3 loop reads CSVEATGDSTDTQYF. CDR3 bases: TGCAGCGTTGAAGCAACGGGGGATAGCACAGATACGCAGTATTTT.